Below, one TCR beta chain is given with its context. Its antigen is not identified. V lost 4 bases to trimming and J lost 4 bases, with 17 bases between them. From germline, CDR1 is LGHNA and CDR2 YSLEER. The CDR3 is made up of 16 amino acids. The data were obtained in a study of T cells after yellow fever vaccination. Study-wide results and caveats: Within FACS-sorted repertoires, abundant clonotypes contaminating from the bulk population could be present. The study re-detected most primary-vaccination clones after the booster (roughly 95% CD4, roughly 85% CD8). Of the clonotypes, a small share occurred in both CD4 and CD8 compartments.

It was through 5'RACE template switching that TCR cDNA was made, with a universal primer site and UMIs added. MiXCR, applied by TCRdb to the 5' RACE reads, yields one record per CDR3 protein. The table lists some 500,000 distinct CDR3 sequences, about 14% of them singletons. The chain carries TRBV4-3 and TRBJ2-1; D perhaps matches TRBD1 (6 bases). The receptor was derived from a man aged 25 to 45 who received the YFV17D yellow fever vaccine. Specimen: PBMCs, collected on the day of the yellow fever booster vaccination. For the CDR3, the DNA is TGCGCCAGCAGCCCGTCGGTCGGACAGTCTTACAATGAGCAGTTCTTC. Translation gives CASSPSVGQSYNEQFF.